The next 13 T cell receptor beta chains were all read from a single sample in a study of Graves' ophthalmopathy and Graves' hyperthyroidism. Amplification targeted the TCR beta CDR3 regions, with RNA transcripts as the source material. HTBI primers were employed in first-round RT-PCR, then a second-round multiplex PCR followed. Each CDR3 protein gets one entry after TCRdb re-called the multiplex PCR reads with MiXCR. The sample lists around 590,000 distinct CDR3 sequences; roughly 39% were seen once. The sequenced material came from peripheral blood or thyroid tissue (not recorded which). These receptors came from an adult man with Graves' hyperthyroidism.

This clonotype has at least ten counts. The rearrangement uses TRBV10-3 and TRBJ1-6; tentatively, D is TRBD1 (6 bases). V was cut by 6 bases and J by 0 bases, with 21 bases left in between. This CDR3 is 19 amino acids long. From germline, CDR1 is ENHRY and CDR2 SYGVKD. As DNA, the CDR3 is TGTGCCATCAGCCCTGGACAGAATCGACAGAGCTCCTATAATTCACCCCTCCACTTT. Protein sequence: CAISPGQNRQSSYNSPLHF.

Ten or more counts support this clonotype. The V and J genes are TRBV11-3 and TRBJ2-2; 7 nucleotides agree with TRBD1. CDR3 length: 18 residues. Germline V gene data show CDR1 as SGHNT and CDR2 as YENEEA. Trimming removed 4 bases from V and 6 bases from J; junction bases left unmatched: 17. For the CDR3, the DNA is TGTGCCAGCAGCTCAACGGACAGGTGGAATCCAACGGCCGGGGAGCTGTTTTTT. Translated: CASSSTDRWNPTAGELFF. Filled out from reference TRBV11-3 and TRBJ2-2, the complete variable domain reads EAGVVQSPRYKIIEKKQPVAFWCNPISGHNTLYWYLQNLGQGPELLIRYENEEAVDDSQLPKDRFSAERLKGVDSTLKIQPAELGDSAVYLCASSSTDRWNPTAGELFFGEGSRLTVL.

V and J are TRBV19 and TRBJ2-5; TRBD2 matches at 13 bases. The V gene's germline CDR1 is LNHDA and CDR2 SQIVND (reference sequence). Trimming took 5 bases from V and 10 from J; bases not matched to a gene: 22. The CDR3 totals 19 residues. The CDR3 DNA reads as TGTGCCAGTAGTTCCGGGACTAGCGGGATTAGTGGGAACCGGGGGGACCAGTACTTC. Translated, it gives CASSSGTSGISGNRGDQYF.

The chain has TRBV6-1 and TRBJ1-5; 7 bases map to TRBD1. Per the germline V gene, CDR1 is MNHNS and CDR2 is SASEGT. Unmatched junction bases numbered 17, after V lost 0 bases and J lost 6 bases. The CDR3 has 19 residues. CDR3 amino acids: CASSEAGSGTAVEGQPQHF. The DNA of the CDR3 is TGTGCCAGCAGTGAAGCAGGGTCCGGGACAGCCGTAGAAGGTCAGCCCCAGCATTTT.

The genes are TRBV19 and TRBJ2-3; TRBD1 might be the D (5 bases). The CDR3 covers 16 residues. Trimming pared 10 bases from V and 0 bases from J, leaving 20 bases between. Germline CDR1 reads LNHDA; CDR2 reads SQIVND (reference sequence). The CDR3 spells CATTPGRKISTDTQYF. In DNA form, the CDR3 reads TGTGCCACCACCCCAGGGCGGAAGATTAGCACAGATACGCAGTATTTT. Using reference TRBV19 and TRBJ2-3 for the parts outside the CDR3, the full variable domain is DGGITQSPKYLFRKEGQNVTLSCEQNLNHDAMYWYRQDPGQGLRLIYYSQIVNDFQKGDIAEGYSVSREKKESFPLTVTSAQKNPTAFYLCATTPGRKISTDTQYFGPGTRLTVL.

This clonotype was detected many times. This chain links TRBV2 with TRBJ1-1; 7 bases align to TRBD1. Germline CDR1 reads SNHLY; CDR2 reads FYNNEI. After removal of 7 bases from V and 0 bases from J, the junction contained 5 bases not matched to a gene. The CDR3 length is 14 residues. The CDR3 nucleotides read TGTGCCAGCAACAGGGGCAATATGAACACTGAAGCTTTCTTT. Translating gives CASNRGNMNTEAFF.

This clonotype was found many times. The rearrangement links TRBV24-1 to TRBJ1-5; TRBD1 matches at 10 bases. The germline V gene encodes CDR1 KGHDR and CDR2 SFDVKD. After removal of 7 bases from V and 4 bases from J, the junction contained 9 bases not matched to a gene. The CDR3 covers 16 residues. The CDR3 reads CATSRGDRGRNQPQHF. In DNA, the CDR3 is TGTGCCACCAGCAGGGGAGACAGGGGGCGTAATCAGCCCCAGCATTTT.

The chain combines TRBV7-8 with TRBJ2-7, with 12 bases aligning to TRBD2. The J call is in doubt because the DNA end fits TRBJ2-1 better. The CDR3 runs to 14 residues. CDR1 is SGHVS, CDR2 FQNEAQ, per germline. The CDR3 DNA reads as TGTGCCAGCAGCATAGGGACTAGCGGGTATGAGCAGTTCTTC. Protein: CASSIGTSGYEQFF.

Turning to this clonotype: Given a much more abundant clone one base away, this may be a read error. CDR3 loop: CASSVEDRGFTEALF. The CDR3, as DNA: TGTGCCAGCAGCGTAGAGGACAGGGGTTTCACTGAAGCTCTCTTT. The rearrangement links TRBV9 to TRBJ1-1; 9 bases align to TRBD1. Per the germline V gene, CDR1 is SGDLS and CDR2 is YYNGEE. CDR3 length equals 15 residues.

The CDR3 nucleotides read TGTGCCAGCAGGGACCTAGGGGGCCATAATTCACCCCTCCACTTT. Translating gives CASRDLGGHNSPLHF. This chain links TRBV28 with TRBJ1-6; the match to TRBD1 covers 7 bases. V was clipped by 6 bases and J by 5 bases; unmatched bases: 7. The CDR3 is 15 amino acids. The V gene's germline CDR1 is MDHEN and CDR2 SYDVKM.

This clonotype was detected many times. CDR3 coding DNA: TGCAGCGTTGATGAGCAGGGAAGCACAGATACGCAGTATTTT. Translating gives CSVDEQGSTDTQYF. V usage is TRBV29-1 and J usage is TRBJ2-3, with D perhaps TRBD1 (5 bases). This CDR3 has 14 residues. Germline lookup yields CDR1 SQVTM and CDR2 ANQGSEA. Trimming took 3 bases from V and 0 from J, leaving 10 bases between them.

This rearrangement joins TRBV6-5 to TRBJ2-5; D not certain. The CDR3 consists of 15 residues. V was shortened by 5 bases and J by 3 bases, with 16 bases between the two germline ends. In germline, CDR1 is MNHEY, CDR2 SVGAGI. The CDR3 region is CASSESYDIKETQYF. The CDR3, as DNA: TGTGCCAGCAGTGAGTCTTATGACATTAAAGAGACCCAGTACTTC.

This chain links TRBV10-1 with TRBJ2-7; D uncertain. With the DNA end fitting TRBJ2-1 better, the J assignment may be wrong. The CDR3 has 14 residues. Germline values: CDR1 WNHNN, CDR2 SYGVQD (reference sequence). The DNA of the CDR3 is TGCGCCAGCAGTGAGTCGGCGGCCCACAATGAGCAGTTCTTC. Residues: CASSESAAHNEQFF.